These 16 T cell receptor beta chains were all obtained from the same sample, sequenced in a study of CD8 T cells in Susac syndrome. The authors reverse transcribed 0.5 to 1 ug RNA with random hexamers. TCRdb reprocessed the immunoSEQ multiplex PCR reads via MiXCR and lists one record per CDR3 protein. The sample lists 150,000 to 200,000 distinct CDR3 sequences; about 91% were seen once. Material for sequencing was CD4+ T cells from PBMCs. These receptor sequences come from a human donor in good health.

The chain uses TRBV5-6 and TRBJ1-1; no firm D call. Per the germline V gene, CDR1 is SGHDT and CDR2 is YYEEEE. Trimming stripped 2 bases from V and 0 bases from J, with 23 bases between. The CDR3 length is 19 residues. CDR3 in DNA: TGTGCCAGCAGCTTTGGGCTCGCCATCCCCCGGTTGGTGAACACTGAAGCTTTCTTT. Its translation: CASSFGLAIPRLVNTEAFF.

V is TRBV12-1 and J is TRBJ2-1; the table's D call TRBD2 went unverified against the DNA. TRBV12-1 is shown as a pseudogene. The CDR3 runs to 19 residues. The chain's CDR3 is CASSSWTRLAGGPHNEQFF. The CDR3 DNA follows: TGTGCCAGCAGCTCCTGGACAAGACTAGCGGGAGGGCCCCACAATGAGCAGTTCTTC.

V usage is TRBV28 and J usage is TRBJ2-7; D unclear. Trimming removed 5 bases at V and 3 bases at J, with 11 bases between. Germline V gene sequence: CDR1 MDHEN, CDR2 SYDVKM. The CDR3 runs to 13 residues. The CDR3 spells CASSPPTSYEQYF. DNA of the CDR3: TGTGCCAGCAGTCCCCCGACAAGCTACGAGCAGTACTTC.

The genes are TRBV5-1 and TRBJ1-1, with TRBD1 identical over 12 bases. V was pared by 3 bases and J by 10 bases, with 4 bases of the junction left unmatched. The CDR3 contains 13 residues. The germline CDR1 and CDR2 sequences are SGHRS and YFSETQ. CDR3 sequence reads: CASSWGQGAGAFF. CDR3 in DNA: TGCGCCAGCAGCTGGGGACAGGGGGCAGGAGCTTTCTTT.

V usage is TRBV5-6 and J usage is TRBJ2-7, with 8 bases matching TRBD1. This CDR3 region has 15 residues. V shed 4 bases and J 6 bases; nucleotides not matched to a gene: 12. Germline V gene lookup returns CDR1 SGHDT and CDR2 YYEEEE. This CDR3 reads CASSLGGTGPSEQYF. CDR3 DNA: TGTGCCAGCAGCCTCGGCGGGACAGGACCCTCCGAGCAGTACTTC.

This rearrangement joins TRBV18 to TRBJ1-2, with D possibly being TRBD1 (5 bases). The CDR3 length is 13 residues. The germline CDR1 and CDR2 sequences are KGHSH and LQKENI. V was clipped by 1 base and J by 6 bases, with 9 bases between them. CDR3 sequence reads: CASSPRETDGYTF. CDR3 DNA: TGTGCCAGCTCACCACGGGAGACAGATGGCTACACCTTC.

The V call is TRBV2, the J call TRBJ1-5; D ambiguous. This CDR3 contains 13 residues. Germline V gives CDR1 SNHLY, CDR2 FYNNEI. V lost 3 bases to trimming and J lost 0 bases, with 3 bases between them. CDR3 in amino acids: CASSDDSNQPQHF. DNA for the CDR3: TGTGCCAGCAGTGATGATAGCAATCAGCCCCAGCATTTT.

The V call is TRBV6-6, the J call TRBJ1-5; TRBD1 might be the D (6 bases). V was clipped by 7 bases and J by 3 bases, with 16 bases between them. Germline CDR1 MNHNY, CDR2 SVGAGI (reference sequence). There are 15 residues in the CDR3. DNA for the CDR3: TGTGCCAGCATGCCCAGGGGTTACCTCAATCAGCCCCAGCATTTT. Translating it yields CASMPRGYLNQPQHF.

V usage is TRBV2 and J usage is TRBJ2-1; D may match TRBD1 or TRBD2 (5 bases each). CDR1 and CDR2 (germline): SNHLY, FYNNEI. Trimming left V 4 bases short and J 1 base short, with 11 bases between. The CDR3 has 15 residues. CDR3 in amino acids: CASSVEGISYNEQFF. The DNA for the CDR3 is TGTGCCAGCAGTGTTGAGGGGATTTCCTACAATGAGCAGTTCTTC.

The chain couples TRBV12-5 to TRBJ2-2; possibly TRBD2 for D (6 bases). V lost 2 bases to trimming and J lost 2 bases, with 15 bases between them. This CDR3 has 17 amino acids. The germline V gene has CDR1 LGHNT and CDR2 FRNRAP. The CDR3 bases are TGTGCTAGTGGTTTGCGGGCCCCGGGACTCAACACCGGGGAGCTGTTTTTT. This sequence encodes CASGLRAPGLNTGELFF.

The chain combines TRBV27 with TRBJ2-7; D is undetermined. Trimming took off 5 bases at V and 2 bases at J, with 10 bases between the two ends. This CDR3 comprises 13 residues. Germline V gene lookup returns CDR1 MNHEY and CDR2 SMNVEV (reference sequence). The CDR3: CASSHGYAYEQYF. DNA for the CDR3: TGTGCCAGCAGTCACGGATACGCCTACGAGCAGTACTTC.

This clonotype was counted once. The CDR3 region is CASSQPPGRTYEQYF. CDR3 bases: TGTGCCAGCAGCCAACCTCCGGGGAGGACCTACGAGCAGTACTTC. This rearrangement joins TRBV7-9 to TRBJ2-7, with D perhaps matching TRBD2 (6 bases). The CDR3 totals 15 residues. Germline V CDR1 and CDR2: SEHNR, FQNEAQ (reference sequence). V shed 5 bases and J shed 2 bases, with 16 bases lying between them.

CDR3 protein: CASVRDGGSYEQYF. The CDR3 DNA sequence: TGTGCCAGCGTCAGGGACGGGGGCTCCTACGAGCAGTACTTC. The J gene is TRBJ2-7, the V gene TRBV27, with a tentative D call TRBD2 (6 bases). This CDR3 has 14 residues. Germline assignment: CDR1 MNHEY and CDR2 SMNVEV (reference sequence). Trimming cost V 8 bases and J 0 bases, with 14 bases left between them.

The V and J genes are TRBV19 and TRBJ1-2, with D tentatively TRBD1 (5 bases). Germline V gene data show CDR1 as LNHDA and CDR2 as SQIVND (reference sequence). With 7 bases removed from V and 3 bases from J, the gap between germline ends came to 15 bases. This CDR3 has 14 amino acids. CDR3: CASTRDGGYYGYTF. CDR3 sequence (DNA): TGTGCCAGTACCCGGGACGGAGGATACTATGGCTACACCTTC. Using reference TRBV19 and TRBJ1-2 for the parts outside the CDR3, the full variable domain is DGGITQSPKYLFRKEGQNVTLSCEQNLNHDAMYWYRQDPGQGLRLIYYSQIVNDFQKGDIAEGYSVSREKKESFPLTVTSAQKNPTAFYLCASTRDGGYYGYTFGSGTRLTVV.

This chain connects TRBV10-3 to TRBJ2-5, with D tentatively TRBD1 (5 bases). CDR1 and CDR2 from the germline V gene are ENHRY and SYGVKD. The V and J ends lost 5 bases and 0 bases respectively, with 10 bases between them. CDR3 length: 14 residues. This CDR3 reads CAISLDSDQETQYF. In nucleotides, the CDR3 is TGTGCCATCAGTCTCGACAGCGACCAAGAGACCCAGTACTTC.

This clonotype is a singleton in its sample. V and J are TRBV13 and TRBJ2-3; possibly TRBD1 for D (7 bases). CDR1 and CDR2 from the germline V gene are PRHDT and FYEKMQ (reference sequence). This CDR3 has 12 residues. Trimming took 5 bases from V and 10 from J, leaving 13 bases between them. This CDR3 is CASSVQGGPQYF. CDR3 DNA sequence: TGTGCCAGCAGCGTTCAGGGGGGTCCGCAGTATTTT.